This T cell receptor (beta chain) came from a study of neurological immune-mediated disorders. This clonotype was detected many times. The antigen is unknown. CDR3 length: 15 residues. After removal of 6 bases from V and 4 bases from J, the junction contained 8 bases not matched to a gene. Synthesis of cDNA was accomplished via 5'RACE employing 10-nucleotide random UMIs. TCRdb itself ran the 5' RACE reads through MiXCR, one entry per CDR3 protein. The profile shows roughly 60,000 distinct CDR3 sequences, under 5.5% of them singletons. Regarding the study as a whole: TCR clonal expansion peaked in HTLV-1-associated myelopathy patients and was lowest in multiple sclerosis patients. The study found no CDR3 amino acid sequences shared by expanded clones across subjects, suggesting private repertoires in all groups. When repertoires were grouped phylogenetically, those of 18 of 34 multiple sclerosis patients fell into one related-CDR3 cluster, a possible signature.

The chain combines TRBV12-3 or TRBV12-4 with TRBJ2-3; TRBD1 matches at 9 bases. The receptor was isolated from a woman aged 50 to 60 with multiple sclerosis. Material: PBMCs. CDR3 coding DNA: TGTGCCAGCAGGAACAGGGGGCTGAAGGCAGATACGCAGTATTTT. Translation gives CASRNRGLKADTQYF.